The clone carrying this TCR beta chain was seen more than once but under ten times. Its specificity is not known. This entry comes from a study of lymphopenia after photon versus proton radiotherapy. Notes on the study in general: Authors raise, but do not show, better survival with proton therapy. Photon-treated patients lost naive T cells and TCR diversity; proton-treated stayed stable. Post-nadir TCR diversity decline inversely tracked overall survival among those who died.

The protocol was immunoSEQ multiplex PCR, while the TCRdb copy is restricted to in-frame clones and leaves out a portion. The top ten hold roughly a quarter of the sample, which has some 45,000 clones, approximately 80% seen once. Trimming left V 3 bases short and J 5 bases short, with 10 bases between. The CDR3 is 12 residues long. Germline lookup yields CDR1 GTSNPN and CDR2 SVGIG (reference sequence). Material: peripheral blood, obtained from a patient treated with proton-based radiotherapy. The source is a woman between 65 and 79 years old with pancreatic cancer. The V gene is TRBV30, the J gene TRBJ1-1; D perhaps matches TRBD1 (6 bases). The CDR3 nucleotides read TGTGCCTGGAGGCAGGGGAAGACTGAAGCTTTCTTT. Residues: CAWRQGKTEAFF.